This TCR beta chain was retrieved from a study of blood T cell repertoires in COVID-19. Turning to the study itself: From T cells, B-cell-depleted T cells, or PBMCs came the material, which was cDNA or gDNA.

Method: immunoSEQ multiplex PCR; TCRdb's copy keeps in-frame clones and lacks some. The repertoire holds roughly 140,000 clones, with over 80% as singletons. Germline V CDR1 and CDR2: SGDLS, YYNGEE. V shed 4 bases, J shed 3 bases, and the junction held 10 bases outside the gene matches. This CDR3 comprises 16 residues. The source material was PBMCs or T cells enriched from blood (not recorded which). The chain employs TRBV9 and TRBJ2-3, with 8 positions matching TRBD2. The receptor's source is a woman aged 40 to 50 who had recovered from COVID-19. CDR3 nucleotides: TGTGCCAGCAGCCGGGGGGTCGGGAGGGCAACAGATACGCAGTATTTT. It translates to CASSRGVGRATDTQYF.